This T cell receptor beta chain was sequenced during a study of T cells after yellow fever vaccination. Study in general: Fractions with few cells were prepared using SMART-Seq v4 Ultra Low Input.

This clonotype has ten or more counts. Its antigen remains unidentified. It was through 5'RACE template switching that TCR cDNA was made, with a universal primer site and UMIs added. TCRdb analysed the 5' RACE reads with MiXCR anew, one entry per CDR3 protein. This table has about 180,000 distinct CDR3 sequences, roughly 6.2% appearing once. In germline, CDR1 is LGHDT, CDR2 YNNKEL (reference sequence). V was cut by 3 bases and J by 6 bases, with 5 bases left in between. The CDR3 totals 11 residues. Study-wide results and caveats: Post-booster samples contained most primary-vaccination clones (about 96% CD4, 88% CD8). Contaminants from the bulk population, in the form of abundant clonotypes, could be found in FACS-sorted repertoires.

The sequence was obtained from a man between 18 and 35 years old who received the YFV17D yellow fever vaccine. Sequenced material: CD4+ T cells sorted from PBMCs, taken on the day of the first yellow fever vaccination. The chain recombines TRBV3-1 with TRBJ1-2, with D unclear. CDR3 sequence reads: CASSQRDGYTF. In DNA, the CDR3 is TGTGCCAGCAGCCAGAGGGATGGCTACACCTTC.